The sequence of this TCR beta chain was determined in a study of vaccination and CD4 T cells after COVID-19. Whole-study context: Once diagnosed, patients had post-COVID samples drawn a median approximately 100 days later (range 35 to 161). Cultures that served as controls received a CEFX pool, an HIV-1 Nef pool, or no peptide.

Concerning this clonotype itself: Its antigen is undetermined.

Germline lookup yields CDR1 SNHLY and CDR2 FYNNEI. This CDR3 is 16 amino acids long. The junction had 7 bases not matched to a gene; V was cut back by 8 bases and J by 5 bases. The Oncomine TCR Beta short-read assay was applied to DNA of cultured CD4+ T cells. TCRdb processed the PCR reads anew with MiXCR; each CDR3 protein has one entry. Among over 15,000 distinct CDR3 sequences listed, around 45% were seen once. Described treatment: roughly 10-day PBMC culture with coronavirus spike peptide pools or control peptides (ViraFEST assay). This receptor was identified in a human donor who had recovered from COVID-19. The V call is TRBV2, the J call TRBJ2-2, with TRBD2 matching over 14 bases. Material: CD4+ T cells from blood, cultured in vitro, obtained after SARS-CoV-2 vaccination. The CDR3: CASGKGLAGVTGELFF. The CDR3 bases are TGTGCCAGCGGAAAGGGACTAGCGGGAGTTACCGGGGAGCTGTTTTTT.